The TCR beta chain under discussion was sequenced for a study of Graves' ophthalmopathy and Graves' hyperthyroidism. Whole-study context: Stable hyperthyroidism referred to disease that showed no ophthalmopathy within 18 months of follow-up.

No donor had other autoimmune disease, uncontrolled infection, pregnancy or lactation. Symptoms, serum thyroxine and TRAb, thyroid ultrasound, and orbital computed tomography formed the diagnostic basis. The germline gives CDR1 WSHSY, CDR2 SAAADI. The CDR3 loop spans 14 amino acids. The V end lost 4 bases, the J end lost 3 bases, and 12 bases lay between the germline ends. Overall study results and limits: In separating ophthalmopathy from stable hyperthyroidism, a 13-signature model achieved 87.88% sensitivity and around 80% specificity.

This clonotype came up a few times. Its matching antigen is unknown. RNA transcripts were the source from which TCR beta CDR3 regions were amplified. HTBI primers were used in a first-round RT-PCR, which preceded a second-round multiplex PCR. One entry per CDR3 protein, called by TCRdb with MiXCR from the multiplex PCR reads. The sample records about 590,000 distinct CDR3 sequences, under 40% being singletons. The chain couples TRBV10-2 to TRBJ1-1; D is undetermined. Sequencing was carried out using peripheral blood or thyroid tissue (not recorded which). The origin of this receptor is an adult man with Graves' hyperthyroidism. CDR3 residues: CASSVGIRDTEAFF. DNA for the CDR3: TGCGCCAGCAGTGTTGGTATCCGGGACACTGAAGCTTTCTTT.